These T cell receptor beta chains were read from a single sample in a study of blood T cells in healthy people across ages. TCRdb reanalysed the 5' RACE reads using MiXCR and keeps one entry per CDR3 protein. The repertoire holds about 830,000 distinct CDR3 sequences, with 55% to 75% as singletons. Input material: blood. Receptors originate from a man aged 25 to 40 in good health. Each CDR3 is given with its conserved first and last residue. D genes are given only for firm matches. Only some rows state a clone size, as once, few, many or a class for expanded clones.

J gene: TRBJ2-5; V gene: TRBV7-9; D gene: .; clone size: few; CDR3 DNA: TGTGCCAGCAGCCTGTCTGGGAATCAAGAGACCCAGTACTTC; CDR3 protein: CASSLSGNQETQYF
J gene: TRBJ1-5; V gene: TRBV2; D gene: .; clone size: .; CDR3 DNA: TGTGCCAGCTCACTAGGCGTCTCCCAGCATTTT; CDR3 protein: CASSLGVSQHF
J gene: TRBJ2-5; V gene: TRBV5-6; D gene: .; clone size: .; CDR3 DNA: TGTGCCAGCAGCTTGGAGGGCCGTGGGGAGCAGTACTTC; CDR3 protein: CASSLEGRGEQYF
J gene: TRBJ2-7; V gene: TRBV3-1; D gene: TRBD2; clone size: .; CDR3 DNA: TGTGCCAGCAGCCAAGGAGTAGCGGGGGGGAGCTCCTACGAGCAGTACTTC; CDR3 protein: CASSQGVAGGSSYEQYF
J gene: TRBJ2-3; V gene: TRBV4-3; D gene: .; clone size: .; CDR3 DNA: TGCGCCAGCAGCCAAGATTCCTCGTATGAACCGAGCACAGATACGCAGTATTTT; CDR3 protein: CASSQDSSYEPSTDTQYF
J gene: TRBJ2-4; V gene: TRBV6-6; D gene: .; clone size: .; CDR3 DNA: TGTGCCAGCGCCCCCCCGGGGGATCGCAAAAACATTCAGTACTTC; CDR3 protein: CASAPPGDRKNIQYF
J gene: TRBJ2-1; V gene: TRBV7-9; D gene: .; clone size: .; CDR3 DNA: TGTGGGGGGGCCCTAGCAGTCGATGAGCAGTTCTTC; CDR3 protein: CGGALAVDEQFF
J gene: TRBJ2-4; V gene: TRBV3-1; D gene: .; clone size: .; CDR3 DNA: TGTGCCAGCAGCCAGGAGACAGGACTAGCCAAAAACATTCAGTACTTC; CDR3 protein: CASSQETGLAKNIQYF
J gene: TRBJ2-7; V gene: TRBV2; D gene: TRBD2; clone size: few; CDR3 DNA: TGTGCCAGCAGGCAGACTAGCGGCTACGAGCAGTACTTC; CDR3 protein: CASRQTSGYEQYF
J gene: TRBJ1-4; V gene: TRBV5-8; D gene: .; clone size: .; CDR3 DNA: TGTGCCAGCAGGACAACTAATGAAAAACTGTTTTTT; CDR3 protein: CASRTTNEKLFF
J gene: TRBJ2-1; V gene: TRBV6-2/TRBV6-3; D gene: TRBD2; clone size: few; CDR3 DNA: TGTGCCAGCAGAAAGACTAGCGGGTCTTACAATGAGCAGTTCTTC; CDR3 protein: CASRKTSGSYNEQFF
J gene: TRBJ1-1; V gene: TRBV9; D gene: .; clone size: .; CDR3 DNA: TGTGCCAGCAGCAGAGGGAATTGGAACACTGAAGCTTTCTTT; CDR3 protein: CASSRGNWNTEAFF
J gene: TRBJ2-1; V gene: TRBV27; D gene: .; clone size: once; CDR3 DNA: TGTGCCAGGCGGAGGGACTACAATGAGCAGTTCTTC; CDR3 protein: CARRRDYNEQFF
J gene: TRBJ2-7; V gene: TRBV27; D gene: .; clone size: .; CDR3 DNA: TGTGCCAGCAGTGACACACTAGGGACTCATAGGGAGCAGTACTTC; CDR3 protein: CASSDTLGTHREQYF
J gene: TRBJ1-1; V gene: TRBV6-5; D gene: .; clone size: .; CDR3 DNA: TGTGCCAGCAGTTACAGTACAGGCCAGACTGAAGCTTTCTTT; CDR3 protein: CASSYSTGQTEAFF
J gene: TRBJ2-1; V gene: TRBV5-1; D gene: TRBD2; clone size: few; CDR3 DNA: TGCGCCAGCAGCTTGGTAGTCCACCGACTAGCGGGAGGGAATGAGCAGTTCTTC; CDR3 protein: CASSLVVHRLAGGNEQFF
J gene: TRBJ1-2; V gene: TRBV10-3; D gene: TRBD1; clone size: .; CDR3 DNA: TGTGCCATCACTGACGGACAGGAGAAGGGCTACACCTTC; CDR3 protein: CAITDGQEKGYTF
J gene: TRBJ2-7; V gene: TRBV10-3; D gene: TRBD2; clone size: few; CDR3 DNA: TGTGCCACCCGGGACTATCTCTACGAGCAGTACTTC; CDR3 protein: CATRDYLYEQYF
J gene: TRBJ1-2; V gene: TRBV20-1; D gene: .; clone size: .; CDR3 DNA: TGCAGTGCTAGAGGCGTGGGGCAGACCCGGGTTAACTATGGCTACACCTTC; CDR3 protein: CSARGVGQTRVNYGYTF
J gene: TRBJ2-4; V gene: TRBV4-2; D gene: TRBD2; clone size: once; CDR3 DNA: TGTGCCAGCAGCCCAATTGCGGGACTAGCGAATGAGCAGTACTTC; CDR3 protein: CASSPIAGLANEQYF
J gene: TRBJ2-7; V gene: TRBV27; D gene: TRBD1; clone size: .; CDR3 DNA: TGTACCAGCAGTTTAGGACAGGCCTACGAGCAGTACTTC; CDR3 protein: CTSSLGQAYEQYF
J gene: TRBJ1-2; V gene: TRBV18; D gene: .; clone size: .; CDR3 DNA: TGTGCCAGCTCACCGGGGGAGAGACACTGGGGTGGCTACACCTTC; CDR3 protein: CASSPGERHWGGYTF
J gene: TRBJ2-5; V gene: TRBV5-1; D gene: TRBD1; clone size: .; CDR3 DNA: TGCGCCAGCAGCTTGGCAGGGACAGGGTACAATGAGCAGTACTTC; CDR3 protein: CASSLAGTGYNEQYF
J gene: TRBJ1-1; V gene: TRBV6-5; D gene: .; clone size: .; CDR3 DNA: TGTGCCAGCAGTTACTGGGGGGCACGTTTGGTCACTGAAGCTTTCTTT; CDR3 protein: CASSYWGARLVTEAFF
J gene: TRBJ2-7; V gene: TRBV7-2; D gene: .; clone size: few; CDR3 DNA: TGTGCCAGCAGCAAAGTGGACTTTAACTACGAGCAGTACTTC; CDR3 protein: CASSKVDFNYEQYF
J gene: TRBJ2-7; V gene: TRBV9; D gene: .; clone size: once; CDR3 DNA: TGTGCCAGCAGCGCGGGACCGTCGACCTACGAGCAGTACTTC; CDR3 protein: CASSAGPSTYEQYF
J gene: TRBJ1-2; V gene: TRBV14; D gene: .; clone size: few; CDR3 DNA: TGTGCCAGCAGCCAGGGACGCAGGGACTACACCTTC; CDR3 protein: CASSQGRRDYTF
J gene: TRBJ1-2; V gene: TRBV5-1; D gene: .; clone size: once; CDR3 DNA: TGCGCCAGCAGCTCCGGGGGGGAATACTATGGCTACACCTTC; CDR3 protein: CASSSGGEYYGYTF
J gene: TRBJ2-7; V gene: TRBV2; D gene: .; clone size: .; CDR3 DNA: TGTGCCAGCAGTGAAGCGTCGGCGGCCTCCCTACCCTACGAGCAGTACTTC; CDR3 protein: CASSEASAASLPYEQYF